Shown below are 30 T cell receptor beta chains from a single sample sequenced in a study of blood T cells in healthy people across ages. A second about 6 to 12 cycle PCR used barcoded and J-beta primers. One entry per CDR3 protein results from TCRdb running MiXCR on the 5' RACE reads. The table lists fewer than 2 million distinct CDR3 sequences, approximately 39% of them singletons. The specimen was blood. These receptors originate from a human donor in good health.

This clonotype was seen once. The CDR3 region is CASSQWGTDAYNEQFF. CDR3 nucleotides: TGTGCCAGCAGTCAATGGGGGACGGACGCCTACAATGAGCAGTTCTTC. V is TRBV7-3 and J is TRBJ2-1, with D perhaps TRBD1 or TRBD2 (5 bases each). The CDR3 runs 16 residues. Germline loops: CDR1 SGHTA, CDR2 FQGTGA. Trimming took 6 bases from V and 2 from J, leaving 17 bases between them.

In this sample, this clonotype turned up a few times. V and J are TRBV6-2 or TRBV6-3 and TRBJ2-4; perhaps D is TRBD1 or TRBD2 (6 bases each). V was pared by 6 bases and J by 1 base, with 19 bases between. This CDR3 region has 17 residues. Germline CDR1 MNHEY, CDR2 SVGEGT. The CDR3 sequence: CASSPQGRGMAKNIQYF. In DNA form, the CDR3 reads TGTGCCAGCAGCCCCCAGGGGCGGGGAATGGCCAAAAACATTCAGTACTTC.

The chain combines TRBV10-3 with TRBJ1-1; D perhaps matches TRBD1 (5 bases). This CDR3 spans 14 amino acids. Per germline, CDR1 ENHRY and CDR2 SYGVKD. Trimming removed 5 bases at V and 6 bases at J, with 16 bases between. CDR3 region: CAISSGAGFSEAFF. The CDR3 bases are TGTGCCATCAGTTCTGGGGCGGGCTTCTCTGAAGCTTTCTTT.

The chain carries TRBV23-1 and TRBJ1-4; D not certain. TRBV23-1 is annotated as an ORF whose role is uncertain. This CDR3 is 13 amino acids long. V lost 2 bases and J 10 bases, leaving 11 bases between the germline ends. The CDR3 nucleotides read TGCGCCAGCAGTCAAGGGAGGGTCGCAAAACTGTTTTTT. Amino acid sequence: CASSQGRVAKLFF.

This chain links TRBV5-6 with TRBJ2-3; TRBD2 is a possible D gene (5 bases). The CDR3 is made up of 14 amino acids. Trimming shortened V by 4 bases and J by 1 base, and 10 bases separated the two germline ends. The germline V gene has CDR1 SGHDT and CDR2 YYEEEE. The CDR3 region has the DNA TGTGCCAGCAGCCGAGGGATCCGCACAGATACGCAGTATTTT. Its protein is CASSRGIRTDTQYF.

This clonotype was picked up many times. The J gene is TRBJ2-7, the V gene TRBV5-1; 10 bases agree with TRBD1. CDR1 and CDR2 (germline): SGHRS, YFSETQ. The ends lost 4 bases at V and 1 base at J; junction bases unmatched: 5. The CDR3 is made up of 15 amino acids. As DNA, the CDR3 is TGCGCCAGCAGCACTCCGGGACAGGGGTCCTACGAGCAGTACTTC. It encodes CASSTPGQGSYEQYF.

This clonotype appeared a few times. The chain recombines TRBV27 with TRBJ1-2; TRBD1 agrees at 7 bases. Germline-derived CDR1 and CDR2 are MNHEY and SMNVEV (reference sequence). The J segment lost 7 bases and the V segment lost 5 bases, leaving 10 bases of the junction unmatched. This CDR3 comprises 14 residues. The CDR3 coding sequence is TGTGCCAGCAGTCCCGCCGGGACAGTCCCTGGCTACACCTTC. It translates to CASSPAGTVPGYTF.

This rearrangement joins TRBV6-1 to TRBJ2-6; D is unclear. Germline loops: CDR1 MNHNS, CDR2 SASEGT. V was shortened by 5 bases and J by 4 bases, with 9 bases between the two germline ends. This CDR3 has 14 amino acids. CDR3 protein: CASSFGQGANVLTF. The CDR3 DNA reads as TGTGCCAGCAGTTTCGGTCAGGGGGCCAACGTCCTGACTTTC.

The CDR3 region has the DNA TGTGCCAGCAGTACGGGACTAGCGGGGGGTGGTACAGATACGCAGTATTTT. This translates into CASSTGLAGGGTDTQYF. This chain joins TRBV28 and TRBJ2-3, with 15 bases aligning to TRBD2. The CDR3 totals 17 residues. CDR1 and CDR2 (germline): MDHEN, SYDVKM. The V gene end was trimmed by 5 bases and the J gene end by 3 bases; junction bases not matched to a gene: 6.

J is TRBJ2-6 and V is TRBV25-1; perhaps TRBD1 as D (5 bases). V was pared by 4 bases and J by 2 bases, with 9 bases between. The length of the CDR3 is 15 residues. Germline CDR1 reads MGHDK; CDR2 reads SYGVNS. The CDR3 DNA sequence: TGTGCCAGCAGTGGGGGCTTCACTGGGGCCAACGTCCTGACTTTC. It encodes CASSGGFTGANVLTF.

In this sample, this clonotype turned up a few times. This chain connects TRBV20-1 to TRBJ1-4, with D tentatively TRBD1 (5 bases). CDR3 size: 13 residues. The germline V gene encodes CDR1 DFQATT and CDR2 SNEGSKA (reference sequence). The V end lost 5 bases, the J end lost 7 bases, and 14 bases lay between the germline ends. CDR3 sequence reads: CSAGPDGGEKLFF. CDR3 DNA sequence: TGCAGTGCTGGACCGGACGGGGGTGAAAAACTGTTTTTT.

The chain carries TRBV29-1 and TRBJ2-5; D is undetermined. The germline gives CDR1 SQVTM, CDR2 ANQGSEA. Trimming left V 7 bases short and J 4 bases short, with 13 bases between. The CDR3 contains 12 residues. CDR3 loop: CSAIGLSETQYF. For the CDR3, the DNA is TGCAGCGCTATAGGATTATCAGAGACCCAGTACTTC.

This sequence joins TRBV5-1 and TRBJ2-5, with 11 bases fitting TRBD2. The germline V gene has CDR1 SGHRS and CDR2 YFSETQ. The trim removed 2 bases at V and 1 base at J, leaving 4 bases unmatched. The CDR3 is made up of 16 amino acids. This chain's CDR3 is CASSFASGGLQETQYF. The CDR3 coding sequence is TGCGCCAGCAGCTTCGCTAGCGGGGGGCTCCAAGAGACCCAGTACTTC.

This chain uses TRBV28 with TRBJ2-7, with a weak D call TRBD1 (5 bases). This CDR3 comprises 16 residues. The germline CDR1 and CDR2 sequences are MDHEN and SYDVKM. Trimming removed 3 bases at V and 6 bases at J, with 21 bases between. The chain's CDR3 is CASSLFSQGREGEQYF. In DNA, the CDR3 is TGTGCCAGCAGTTTGTTCTCTCAGGGCAGGGAAGGCGAGCAGTACTTC.

This clonotype occurred a few times. The CDR3 loop is CASSVGAEAYEQYF. The CDR3 DNA sequence: TGTGCCAGCAGCGTTGGGGCAGAAGCCTACGAGCAGTACTTC. This chain links TRBV9 with TRBJ2-7; possible D gene TRBD1, 5 bases. Germline-derived CDR1 and CDR2 are SGDLS and YYNGEE. V lost 2 bases to trimming and J lost 2 bases, with 11 bases between them. The CDR3 sequence is 14 residues long.

This clonotype has a handful of counts. This rearrangement joins TRBV5-1 to TRBJ1-1; TRBD1 is a possible D gene (5 bases). Trimming shortened V by 1 base and J by 1 base, and 17 bases separated the two germline ends. The CDR3 is 17 amino acids. Germline values: CDR1 SGHRS, CDR2 YFSETQ. DNA for the CDR3: TGCGCCAGCAGCTTGTCCGGGGGAAAGGCGCCGAACACTGAAGCTTTCTTT. This gives the protein CASSLSGGKAPNTEAFF.

This clonotype was counted once. The V call is TRBV7-2, the J call TRBJ2-1; D is unresolved. V lost 2 bases, J lost 5 bases, and 13 bases lay in between. CDR1 and CDR2 from the germline V gene are SGHTA and FQGNSA. This CDR3 spans 15 amino acids. The CDR3 sequence is CASSLWTRRNNEQFF. CDR3 sequence (DNA): TGTGCCAGCAGCTTATGGACCCGGCGGAACAATGAGCAGTTCTTC.

This chain links TRBV15 with TRBJ1-2, with 8 bases lining up with TRBD1. CDR1 is LNHNV, CDR2 YYDKDF, per germline (reference sequence). The CDR3 is made up of 13 amino acids. With 4 bases clipped from V and 6 bases from J, the junction kept 4 bases outside the gene matches. The CDR3, as DNA: TGTGCCACCAGCACATCAGGGGGCGATGGCTACACCTTC. This sequence encodes CATSTSGGDGYTF.

There are many counts of this clonotype. The V and J genes are TRBV7-3 and TRBJ2-1, with 12 bases matching TRBD2. Germline V gene data show CDR1 as SGHTA and CDR2 as FQGTGA. The length of the CDR3 is 16 residues. V trimming: 6 bases; J trimming: 4 bases; junction bases outside the gene matches: 7. CDR3 nucleotide sequence: TGTGCCAGCAGTCCGCGGACTAGCGGGGATTACAATGAGCAGTTCTTC. This gives the protein CASSPRTSGDYNEQFF.

This clonotype was detected only a few times. The chain carries TRBV29-1 and TRBJ2-3; TRBD2 matches 10 bases. Germline CDR1 reads SQVTM; CDR2 reads ANQGSEA. This CDR3 has 15 amino acids. Trimming at V came to 4 bases and at J to 5 bases, leaving 9 bases not matched to a gene. In DNA form, the CDR3 reads TGCAGCGTTGGGACTAGCGGAACCCTTCTAGATACGCAGTATTTT. It encodes CSVGTSGTLLDTQYF.

This clonotype came up a few times. The rearrangement joins TRBV29-1 to TRBJ2-1; TRBD1 aligns across 9 bases. Germline V gives CDR1 SQVTM, CDR2 ANQGSEA. The J segment lost 8 bases and the V segment lost 4 bases, leaving 3 bases of the junction unmatched. This CDR3 comprises 12 residues. CDR3 region: CSVATGGDEQFF. In nucleotides, the CDR3 is TGCAGCGTTGCTACAGGGGGCGATGAGCAGTTCTTC.

The rearrangement joins TRBV28 to TRBJ1-2; 12 bases are a match to TRBD1. The V and J ends lost 5 bases and 8 bases, in that order; junction bases with no gene match: 9. The CDR3 has 15 residues. Germline CDR1 is MDHEN and CDR2 is SYDVKM. CDR3 protein: CASSPPGQGAQGYTF. The CDR3 nucleotides read TGTGCCAGCAGTCCTCCGGGACAGGGGGCACAAGGCTACACCTTC.

This clonotype was counted a few times. The chain links TRBV5-4 to TRBJ1-2; no reliable D call. Trimming cost V 0 bases and J 4 bases, with 10 bases left between them. This CDR3 region has 14 residues. Germline V gene data show CDR1 as SGHNT and CDR2 as YYREEE (reference sequence). The CDR3 spells CASSLEHSLYGYTF. The CDR3 nucleotides are TGTGCCAGCAGCTTGGAACACAGCCTCTATGGCTACACCTTC.

The chain joins TRBV4-3 to TRBJ2-3; D may correspond to TRBD1 or TRBD2 (5 bases each). The CDR3 has 16 amino acids. V was cut by 3 bases and J by 2 bases, with 15 bases left in between. Germline loops: CDR1 LGHNA, CDR2 YSLEER. The CDR3 DNA is TGCGCCAGCAGCCAGGATAAACGGGACGCCACAGATACGCAGTATTTT. Protein sequence: CASSQDKRDATDTQYF.

The CDR3 DNA reads as TGCAGTGCTCCGACCGCTAGCGGAAAAAACCTCAATGAGCAGTTCTTC. This encodes CSAPTASGKNLNEQFF. The V call is TRBV20-1, the J call TRBJ2-1, with 7 positions matching TRBD2. V was pared by 5 bases and J by 6 bases, with 16 bases of the junction left unmatched. CDR3 length equals 16 residues. Germline assignment: CDR1 DFQATT and CDR2 SNEGSKA (reference sequence).

The chain links TRBV29-1 to TRBJ1-5, with a weak D call TRBD1 (5 bases). V lost 5 bases to trimming and J lost 5 bases, with 13 bases between them. CDR1 and CDR2 from the germline V gene are SQVTM and ANQGSEA. The CDR3 covers 13 residues. As DNA, the CDR3 is TGCAGCGTTAGTCAGGGATCCGATCAGCCCCAGCATTTT. It codes for CSVSQGSDQPQHF.

In this sample, this clonotype turned up a few times. The J gene is TRBJ1-1, the V gene TRBV7-9, with D possibly TRBD1 on 6 matching bases. CDR3 length: 14 amino acids. Germline CDR1 reads SEHNR; CDR2 reads FQNEAQ (reference sequence). V was pared by 8 bases and J by 0 bases, with 13 bases between. DNA for the CDR3: TGTGCCAGCGCGGGGGGGCGGGTGAACACTGAAGCTTTCTTT. It codes for CASAGGRVNTEAFF.

The rearrangement links TRBV10-3 to TRBJ2-3; D gene unclear. The CDR3 spans 15 residues. CDR1 and CDR2 (germline): ENHRY, SYGVKD. Between the trimmed V and J ends, which lost 0 bases and 1 base, there was a span of 8 bases. CDR3 loop: CAISESSTRTDTQYF. Written as DNA, the CDR3 is TGTGCCATCAGTGAGTCCTCTACCCGCACAGATACGCAGTATTTT.

The chain is built from TRBV12-3 or TRBV12-4 and TRBJ2-6; D ambiguous. Trimming pared 10 bases from V and 2 bases from J, leaving 9 bases between. The CDR3 covers 13 residues. The CDR3 DNA sequence: TGTGCCACCGATAGTCCTGGGGCCAACGTCCTGACTTTC. The encoded protein is CATDSPGANVLTF.

This clonotype has just a few counts. V is TRBV9 and J is TRBJ1-1, with D perhaps TRBD1 (5 bases). The germline V gene encodes CDR1 SGDLS and CDR2 YYNGEE. V shed 4 bases and J shed 3 bases, with 13 bases lying between them. This CDR3 comprises 14 residues. The CDR3 nucleotides read TGTGCCAGCAGCCCCCAGGGAAGCGACACTGAAGCTTTCTTT. Translation gives CASSPQGSDTEAFF.